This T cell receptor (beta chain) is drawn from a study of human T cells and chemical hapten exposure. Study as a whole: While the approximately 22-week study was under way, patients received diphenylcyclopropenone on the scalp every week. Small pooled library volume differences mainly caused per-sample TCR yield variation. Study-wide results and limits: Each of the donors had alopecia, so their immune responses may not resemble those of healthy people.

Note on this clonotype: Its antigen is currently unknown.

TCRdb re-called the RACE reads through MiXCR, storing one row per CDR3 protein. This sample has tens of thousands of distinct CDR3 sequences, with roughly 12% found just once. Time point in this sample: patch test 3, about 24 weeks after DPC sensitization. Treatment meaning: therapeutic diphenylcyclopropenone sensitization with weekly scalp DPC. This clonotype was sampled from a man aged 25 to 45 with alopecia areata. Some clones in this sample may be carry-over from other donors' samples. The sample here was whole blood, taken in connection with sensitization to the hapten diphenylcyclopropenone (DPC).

The CDR3, as DNA: TGCAGTGCCAAGACTAAATTGAACACTGAAGCTTTCTTT. This codes for CSAKTKLNTEAFF. The chain is built from TRBV20-1 and TRBJ1-1; D remains ambiguous. The CDR3 is 13 amino acids. V was shortened by 6 bases and J by 0 bases, with 11 bases between the two germline ends. Germline lookup yields CDR1 DFQATT and CDR2 SNEGSKA (reference sequence).